This entry lists 25 T cell receptor beta chains sequenced from one sample in a study of cytomegalovirus exposure and HLA in healthy donors. 13 Jbeta primers and 60 Vbeta primers were used for the PCR. Sequencing was performed with immunoSEQ multiplex PCR; in TCRdb, only in-frame clones are kept and a portion is missing. The sample records roughly 140,000 clones, less than 85% being singletons. The sample consisted of PBMCs. These receptors all come from a woman aged 45-59 years in good health and CMV-seropositive.

This clone has a handful of counts. The rearrangement joins TRBV11-2 to TRBJ2-7, with a weak D call TRBD1 (6 bases). V shed 4 bases and J shed 4 bases, with 8 bases lying between them. The CDR3 is 12 residues long. Germline V gives CDR1 SGHAT, CDR2 FQNNGV. The CDR3 DNA reads as TGTGCCAGCAGCTCCGGACAGTACGAGCAGTACTTC. The encoded protein is CASSSGQYEQYF.

The chain is built from TRBV27 and TRBJ1-1; 7 nucleotides line up with TRBD1. CDR1 and CDR2 (germline): MNHEY, SMNVEV (reference sequence). V trimming: 6 bases; J trimming: 6 bases; junction bases outside the gene matches: 16. The CDR3 totals 16 residues. The CDR3 is CASSPRPDRDDAEAFF. In DNA form, the CDR3 reads TGTGCCAGCAGCCCCCGACCAGACAGGGACGACGCTGAAGCTTTCTTT.

V is TRBV7-8 and J is TRBJ1-1; D is uncertain. The CDR3 has 14 residues. V was shortened by 4 bases and J by 5 bases, with 14 bases between the two germline ends. The V gene's germline CDR1 is SGHVS and CDR2 FQNEAQ. CDR3 DNA: TGTGCCAGCAGCTCCTCCCTAGTCGGGACTGAAGCTTTCTTT. Translation gives CASSSSLVGTEAFF.

The chain combines TRBV30 with TRBJ1-1; TRBD1 might be the D (6 bases). V dropped 0 bases and J dropped 8 bases, with 7 bases sitting between them. CDR3 size: 11 residues. Germline V gives CDR1 GTSNPN, CDR2 SVGIG (reference sequence). CDR3 nucleotides: TGTGCCTGGAGTGTTGGACAGGAAGCTTTCTTT. Translation gives CAWSVGQEAFF.

J is TRBJ2-3 and V is TRBV5-4, with TRBD2 identical over 7 bases. This CDR3 spans 17 amino acids. After removal of 4 bases from V and 1 base from J, the junction contained 12 bases not matched to a gene. Looked up from germline, CDR1 is SGHNT and CDR2 is YYREEE (reference sequence). CDR3 bases: TGTGCCAGCAGCCGGAGTATAAGCGGGGCCCGCACAGATACGCAGTATTTT. Amino acids: CASSRSISGARTDTQYF.

The J gene is TRBJ2-5, the V gene TRBV9; the match to TRBD2 covers 9 bases. CDR3 length: 14 residues. Germline CDR1 is SGDLS and CDR2 is YYNGEE. The V segment lost 4 bases and the J segment 5 bases; nucleotides outside the gene matches: 6. The CDR3 region is CASSRASGAETQYF. The CDR3 bases are TGTGCCAGCAGCCGGGCTAGCGGGGCTGAGACCCAGTACTTC.

The V call is TRBV7-2, the J call TRBJ2-3; 7 bases fit TRBD1. The trim removed 3 bases at V and 5 bases at J, leaving 8 bases unmatched. The CDR3 extends over 15 amino acids. Germline V gene sequence: CDR1 SGHTA, CDR2 FQGNSA. The CDR3 DNA follows: TGTGCCAGCAGCTTCATGGGACAGTCGAGAGATACGCAGTATTTT. It yields the protein CASSFMGQSRDTQYF.

This chain uses TRBV29-1 with TRBJ2-7, with 8 bases fitting TRBD1. The CDR3 sequence is 15 residues long. Trimming removed 7 bases from V and 2 bases from J; junction bases left unmatched: 13. The germline V gene has CDR1 SQVTM and CDR2 ANQGSEA. The CDR3 bases are TGCAGCGCGGAGGGACAGGCGGGAAGGGCCTACGAGCAGTACTTC. Encoded protein: CSAEGQAGRAYEQYF.

The chain employs TRBV4-2 and TRBJ2-7; a weak D match, TRBD2 (6 bases). The V and J ends lost 4 bases and 7 bases respectively, with 20 bases between them. The CDR3 has 15 amino acids. CDR1 is LGHNA and CDR2 is YNFKEQ in the germline V gene. CDR3 sequence: CASSRSIGGWGEQYF. The CDR3 DNA reads as TGTGCCAGCAGCCGGTCGATTGGGGGGTGGGGTGAGCAGTACTTC.

The chain joins TRBV5-4 to TRBJ1-6; D might be TRBD1 (5 bases). Trimming removed 4 bases from V and 4 bases from J, with 15 bases in between. This CDR3 contains 16 residues. Per the germline V gene, CDR1 is SGHNT and CDR2 is YYREEE (reference sequence). CDR3 bases: TGTGCCAGCAGCCGGGGGGGGGTCCCGTATAATTCACCCCTCCACTTT. Translation: CASSRGGVPYNSPLHF.

This clone is a singleton in its sample. This rearrangement joins TRBV6-5 to TRBJ2-5, with TRBD2 matching 7 bases. The DNA end lines up better with TRBJ2-7; the J call may be wrong. The CDR3 is made up of 14 amino acids. CDR1 MNHEY and CDR2 SVGAGI come from the germline V gene. CDR3 in amino acids: CASSYGGVPSEQYF. CDR3 sequence (DNA): TGTGCCAGCAGTTATGGGGGGGTTCCTAGCGAGCAGTACTTC.

J is TRBJ2-1 and V is TRBV5-1, with 8 nucleotides matching TRBD1. Germline V gene sequence: CDR1 SGHRS, CDR2 YFSETQ. V gave up 3 bases and J gave up 15 bases; unmatched junction bases: 5. There are 11 residues in the CDR3. The CDR3 region has the DNA TGCGCCAGCAGCTCGGACAGGGCGCGGTTCTTC. It codes for CASSSDRARFF.

The rearrangement links TRBV27 to TRBJ2-1; 8 positions match TRBD2. The V and J ends lost 3 bases and 7 bases, in that order; junction bases with no gene match: 8. CDR3 length: 15 amino acids. Looked up from germline, CDR1 is MNHEY and CDR2 is SMNVEV (reference sequence). The CDR3 region is CASSFRGGPLNEQFF. CDR3 in DNA: TGTGCCAGCAGTTTTCGGGGGGGGCCCCTTAATGAGCAGTTCTTC.

This chain links TRBV6-5 with TRBJ2-1; TRBD2 might be the D (5 bases). The CDR3 contains 13 residues. CDR1 and CDR2 (germline): MNHEY, SVGAGI. V was cut by 9 bases and J by 4 bases, with 13 bases left in between. CDR3: CASGSDQYNEQFF. DNA of the CDR3: TGTGCCAGTGGGAGCGACCAGTACAATGAGCAGTTCTTC.

This clone was detected only once. The J gene is TRBJ2-7, the V gene TRBV6-5; TRBD2 might be the D (5 bases). Trimming removed 0 bases from V and 0 bases from J, with 12 bases in between. The CDR3 covers 16 residues. Germline V lookup: CDR1 MNHEY, CDR2 SVGAGI. This CDR3 reads CASSYSRVGSSYEQYF. The CDR3 nucleotides are TGTGCCAGCAGTTACTCGAGGGTAGGGAGCTCCTACGAGCAGTACTTC.

The chain is built from TRBV5-1 and TRBJ1-1; a possible D gene is TRBD1 (5 bases). The CDR3 totals 15 residues. V was clipped by 4 bases and J by 4 bases, with 17 bases between them. Germline-derived CDR1 and CDR2 are SGHRS and YFSETQ. The CDR3 loop is CASSPGWAGVTEAFF. The CDR3 coding sequence is TGCGCCAGCAGCCCCGGGTGGGCGGGGGTCACTGAAGCTTTCTTT. The entire variable domain, with the rest obtained from reference TRBV5-1 and TRBJ1-1, is as follows: KAGVTQTPRYLIKTRGQQVTLSCSPISGHRSVSWYQQTPGQGLQFLFEYFSETQRNKGNFPGRFSGRQFSNSRSEMNVSTLELGDSALYLCASSPGWAGVTEAFFGQGTRLTVV.

The J gene is TRBJ1-1, the V gene TRBV6-1; D is ambiguous. CDR3 length: 13 amino acids. V dropped 5 bases and J dropped 6 bases, with 13 bases sitting between them. The germline gives CDR1 MNHNS, CDR2 SASEGT. The CDR3: CASSNEPDSEAFF. The CDR3, as DNA: TGTGCCAGCAGTAACGAACCAGACTCTGAAGCTTTCTTT.

This chain connects TRBV6-6 to TRBJ1-2; possible D gene TRBD1, 5 bases. V lost 6 bases, J lost 8 bases, and 16 bases lay in between. This CDR3 is 13 amino acids long. Germline V gene lookup returns CDR1 MNHNY and CDR2 SVGAGI (reference sequence). CDR3 in amino acids: CASRGATEAGYTF. For the CDR3, the DNA is TGTGCCAGCAGGGGCGCGACAGAGGCGGGCTACACCTTC.

The rearrangement uses TRBV11-3 and TRBJ2-1; D gene unclear. With 0 bases removed from V and 10 bases from J, the gap between germline ends came to 10 bases. Germline CDR1 is SGHNT and CDR2 is YENEEA. The CDR3 consists of 13 residues. This CDR3 reads CASSLDRLREQFF. The CDR3 coding sequence is TGTGCCAGCAGCTTAGACCGACTGAGGGAGCAGTTCTTC.

V gene TRBV5-6 combines with J gene TRBJ1-1; no clear D. V lost 4 bases and J lost 0, with 13 bases in between. The CDR3 totals 15 residues. The V gene's germline CDR1 is SGHDT and CDR2 YYEEEE. The CDR3, as DNA: TGTGCCAGCAGCCGGCCCTCGAGGTTGAACACTGAAGCTTTCTTT. It encodes CASSRPSRLNTEAFF.

Only a few counts were recorded for this clone. This chain connects TRBV14 to TRBJ2-7; TRBD2 matches at 8 bases. The CDR3 is 15 amino acids. The V segment lost 1 base and the J segment 6 bases; nucleotides outside the gene matches: 8. Germline V gene sequence: CDR1 SGHDN, CDR2 FVKESK. CDR3 in amino acids: CASSQVAGGPTEQYF. The CDR3 DNA sequence: TGTGCCAGCAGCCAAGTGGCGGGGGGACCTACCGAGCAGTACTTC.

J is TRBJ2-7 and V is TRBV19; D may be TRBD2 (7 bases). The CDR3 is 15 residues long. Germline CDR1 reads LNHDA; CDR2 reads SQIVND (reference sequence). The V end lost 5 bases, the J end lost 0 bases, and 14 bases lay between the germline ends. Here the CDR3 reads CASSPQGLPSYEQYF. Here the CDR3 DNA reads TGTGCCAGTAGTCCACAGGGACTACCCTCCTACGAGCAGTACTTC. The whole variable domain, filled in from reference TRBV19 and TRBJ2-7, reads DGGITQSPKYLFRKEGQNVTLSCEQNLNHDAMYWYRQDPGQGLRLIYYSQIVNDFQKGDIAEGYSVSREKKESFPLTVTSAQKNPTAFYLCASSPQGLPSYEQYFGPGTRLTVT.

This rearrangement joins TRBV6-4 to TRBJ2-7; D unclear. V shed 0 bases and J shed 7 bases, with 10 bases lying between them. The CDR3 is 13 residues long. CDR1 and CDR2 from the germline V gene are MRHNA and SNTAGT. The CDR3 sequence: CASSDSAQVEQYF. The CDR3 nucleotides are TGTGCCAGCAGTGACTCGGCTCAAGTGGAGCAGTACTTC.

The count of this clone is one. The CDR3 bases are TGTGCCAGCAGCCCCGGACAGGGGCTTTATGGCTACACCTTC. Its translation: CASSPGQGLYGYTF. The chain couples TRBV9 to TRBJ1-2, with 9 bases identical to TRBD1. Looked up from germline, CDR1 is SGDLS and CDR2 is YYNGEE. This CDR3 spans 14 amino acids. Unmatched junction bases numbered 6, after V lost 4 bases and J lost 5 bases.

The chain couples TRBV28 to TRBJ1-1, with D perhaps TRBD1 (5 bases). Deletions cut 5 bases from V and 1 base from J, with 14 bases between. There are 15 residues in the CDR3. Per the germline V gene, CDR1 is MDHEN and CDR2 is SYDVKM. The CDR3 reads CASSAGGAPNTEAFF. Here the CDR3 DNA reads TGTGCCAGCAGTGCCGGTGGGGCGCCGAACACTGAAGCTTTCTTT.